Presented here are 26 T cell receptor beta chains from one specimen sequenced in a study of T cell responses to AZD1222 COVID-19 vaccine. Clones were read by immunoSEQ multiplex PCR, and TCRdb kept only the in-frame ones, dropping some. The sample gives about 120,000 clones, around 87% of which show up once; under 4.5% is in the top ten. The source material was peripheral blood, sampled on day 0 of AZD1222 vaccination. Receptor source: an adult in good health.

J is TRBJ1-1 and V is TRBV6-2 or TRBV6-3; D may be TRBD1 (5 bases). The CDR3 length is 15 residues. CDR1 is MNHEY and CDR2 is SVGEGT in the germline V gene. Trimming cost V 5 bases and J 7 bases, with 20 bases left between them. This CDR3 reads CASSTRGFGTDEAFF. The CDR3 DNA follows: TGTGCCAGCAGTACGCGGGGCTTTGGAACCGATGAAGCTTTCTTT.

V is TRBV7-9 and J is TRBJ1-1; TRBD1 agrees at 8 bases. V lost 1 base, J lost 11 bases, and 12 bases stayed unmatched. The CDR3 contains 15 residues. Germline lookup yields CDR1 SEHNR and CDR2 FQNEAQ (reference sequence). CDR3 DNA: TGTGCCAGCAGCTTAGGTGGACAGGGAGGGATTTATGCTTTCTTT. Translation gives CASSLGGQGGIYAFF.

The rearrangement links TRBV7-3 to TRBJ2-7; 10 bases line up with TRBD1. Germline CDR1 reads SGHTA; CDR2 reads FQGTGA. Trimming at V came to 6 bases and at J to 4 bases, leaving 6 bases not matched to a gene. The CDR3 loop spans 14 amino acids. The CDR3 protein is CASSFGDRGYEQYF. CDR3 sequence (DNA): TGTGCCAGCAGTTTTGGGGACAGGGGATACGAGCAGTACTTC. The full variable domain, its missing parts supplied by reference TRBV7-3 and TRBJ2-7, is GAGVSQTPSNKVTEKGKYVELRCDPISGHTALYWYRQSLGQGPEFLIYFQGTGAADDSGLPNDRFFAVRPEGSVSTLKIQRTERGDSAVYLCASSFGDRGYEQYFGPGTRLTVT.

V and J are TRBV9 and TRBJ2-1, with D maybe TRBD1 (5 bases). Germline CDR1 and CDR2: SGDLS and YYNGEE. The V end lost 0 bases, the J end lost 9 bases, and 10 bases lay between the germline ends. This CDR3 has 13 residues. The DNA of the CDR3 is TGTGCCAGCAGCGTAGTAGGGGATGGTGAGCAGTTCTTC. It codes for CASSVVGDGEQFF.

CDR3 in DNA: TGTGCCAGCAGCAGTAGCGGGGGCCACCAAGAGACCCAGTACTTC. This codes for CASSSSGGHQETQYF. The V gene is TRBV7-9, the J gene TRBJ2-5; 9 nucleotides match TRBD2. V dropped 5 bases and J dropped 0; count of bases not matched to a gene: 4. Germline CDR1 is SEHNR and CDR2 is FQNEAQ (reference sequence). The CDR3 consists of 15 residues.

The chain couples TRBV15 to TRBJ2-1, with TRBD2 identical over 14 bases. Germline-derived CDR1 and CDR2 are LNHNV and YYDKDF (reference sequence). Trimming took 2 bases from V and 7 from J; bases not matched to a gene: 7. CDR3 length: 17 residues. CDR3 loop: CATSRKTSGGAQNEQFF. Written as DNA, the CDR3 is TGTGCCACCAGCAGAAAGACTAGCGGGGGGGCGCAGAATGAGCAGTTCTTC.

The chain is built from TRBV28 and TRBJ1-3; TRBD1 is a possible D gene (6 bases). Germline CDR1 is MDHEN and CDR2 is SYDVKM. V lost 3 bases and J lost 4, with 10 bases in between. The CDR3 totals 14 residues. The CDR3 bases are TGTGCCAGCAGTTTGGGGGGCCTGGGAAACACCATATATTTT. The encoded protein is CASSLGGLGNTIYF.

The gene calls are TRBV4-1 and TRBJ1-1, with D perhaps matching TRBD1 (5 bases). CDR3 length: 15 amino acids. Trimming left V 6 bases short and J 1 base short, with 15 bases between. Germline-derived CDR1 and CDR2 are MGHRA and YSYEKL. The CDR3 loop is CASRGGGRGNTEAFF. In DNA, the CDR3 is TGCGCCAGCAGGGGCGGGGGTCGGGGGAACACTGAAGCTTTCTTT.

This rearrangement joins TRBV19 to TRBJ1-4; D gene unclear. Trimming stripped 3 bases from V and 10 bases from J, with 6 bases between. The CDR3 extends over 11 amino acids. Germline lookup yields CDR1 LNHDA and CDR2 SQIVND (reference sequence). The CDR3 DNA reads TGTGCCAGTAGTATTAAAGTAAAACTGTTTTTT. Its protein is CASSIKVKLFF.

The rearrangement uses TRBV13 and TRBJ1-4; D uncertain. This CDR3 is built from 18 residues. Looked up from germline, CDR1 is PRHDT and CDR2 is FYEKMQ (reference sequence). V was pared by 0 bases and J by 0 bases, with 14 bases between. DNA of the CDR3: TGTGCCAGCAGCTTAGGCCGAAGACGTACCGCAACTAATGAAAAACTGTTTTTT. Translated: CASSLGRRRTATNEKLFF. Based on the CDR3 plus reference TRBV13 and TRBJ1-4, the full variable domain is AAGVIQSPRHLIKEKRETATLKCYPIPRHDTVYWYQQGPGQDPQFLISFYEKMQSDKGSIPDRFSAQQFSDYHSELNMSSLELGDSALYFCASSLGRRRTATNEKLFFGSGTQLSVL.

This chain links TRBV20-1 with TRBJ2-1, with 9 bases matching TRBD2. J gave up 6 bases and V 3 bases, and 12 bases lay outside the gene matches. Germline V gene sequence: CDR1 DFQATT, CDR2 SNEGSKA (reference sequence). The CDR3 loop spans 16 amino acids. CDR3 nucleotide sequence: TGCAGTGCTAGTTCCGGATTAGCGGGGGCGGGCAATGAGCAGTTCTTC. Encoded protein: CSASSGLAGAGNEQFF.

This chain uses TRBV5-1 with TRBJ1-1, with D tentatively TRBD1 (6 bases). Trimming cost V 7 bases and J 1 base, with 14 bases left between them. CDR1 and CDR2 (germline): SGHRS, YFSETQ. CDR3 length: 14 residues. The DNA of the CDR3 is TGCGCCAGCGCGAACGGACAGCCGAACACTGAAGCTTTCTTT. This codes for CASANGQPNTEAFF.

In this sample, this clone turned up once. V is TRBV2 and J is TRBJ2-5; 12 positions agree with TRBD2. The germline gives CDR1 SNHLY, CDR2 FYNNEI. The V and J ends lost 5 bases and 4 bases, in that order; junction bases with no gene match: 14. The CDR3 has 18 residues. CDR3 sequence: CASSTPSGGGHRGETQYF. The CDR3 DNA reads as TGTGCCAGCAGTACTCCTAGCGGGGGGGGCCACCGAGGAGAGACCCAGTACTTC.

This clone appeared a single time. The chain links TRBV7-2 to TRBJ2-5, with D possibly matching TRBD1 (6 bases). The CDR3 length is 14 residues. V lost 5 bases and J lost 3, with 13 bases in between. The germline CDR1 and CDR2 sequences are SGHTA and FQGNSA. The CDR3 DNA reads as TGTGCCAGCAGCCTAGGGACATCGAAAGAGACCCAGTACTTC. It yields the protein CASSLGTSKETQYF.

V and J are TRBV28 and TRBJ1-6, with no clear D. V was shortened by 4 bases and J by 19 bases, with 20 bases between the two germline ends. This CDR3 region has 13 residues. Germline V lookup: CDR1 MDHEN, CDR2 SYDVKM. CDR3 sequence reads: CASSSNPSLPWHF. In DNA, the CDR3 is TGTGCCAGCAGTTCAAACCCTTCCCTCCCCTGGCACTTT.

The J gene is TRBJ1-1, the V gene TRBV30; D call uncertain. This CDR3 contains 13 residues. The germline V gene has CDR1 GTSNPN and CDR2 SVGIG (reference sequence). V was cut by 3 bases and J by 4 bases, with 12 bases left in between. The CDR3 is CAWSHSQLTEAFF. CDR3 nucleotide sequence: TGTGCCTGGAGCCACAGTCAGCTCACTGAAGCTTTCTTT.

The V gene is TRBV5-1, the J gene TRBJ1-2; D might be TRBD1 (6 bases). Germline V lookup: CDR1 SGHRS, CDR2 YFSETQ. The V and J ends lost 0 bases and 2 bases respectively, with 8 bases between them. The CDR3 has 14 residues. The CDR3 is CASSLDRANYGYTF. The CDR3 bases are TGCGCCAGCAGCTTGGACAGGGCCAACTATGGCTACACCTTC.

This clone is a singleton in its sample. The rearrangement uses TRBV12-3 or TRBV12-4 and TRBJ1-2; maybe TRBD1 (5 bases). Trimming shortened V by 7 bases and J by 4 bases, and 10 bases separated the two germline ends. The CDR3 length is 12 residues. The DNA of the CDR3 is TGTGCCAGCACTACGACAGCCTATGGCTACACCTTC. Amino acid sequence: CASTTTAYGYTF.

J is TRBJ1-1 and V is TRBV11-3, with a weak D call TRBD1 (5 bases). V lost 0 bases to trimming and J lost 3 bases, with 11 bases between them. Germline CDR1 reads SGHNT; CDR2 reads YENEEA. The length of the CDR3 is 15 residues. As DNA, the CDR3 is TGTGCCAGCAGCTTAGATGGGGGGTCGCACACTGAAGCTTTCTTT. This translates into CASSLDGGSHTEAFF.

The V call is TRBV9, the J call TRBJ2-3, with TRBD2 identical over 13 bases. Germline CDR1 reads SGDLS; CDR2 reads YYNGEE. The CDR3 has 18 amino acids. With V trimmed by 0 bases and J by 5 bases, 9 bases remained unmatched. The CDR3 coding sequence is TGTGCCAGCAGCGTAGGACTAGCGGGGGGCCTCATGTTAGATACGCAGTATTTT. Its translation is CASSVGLAGGLMLDTQYF. The full variable domain, rest sourced from reference TRBV9 and TRBJ2-3, is DSGVTQTPKHLITATGQRVTLRCSPRSGDLSVYWYQQSLDQGLQFLIQYYNGEERAKGNILERFSAQQFPDLHSELNLSSLELGDSALYFCASSVGLAGGLMLDTQYFGPGTRLTVL.

This clone was observed a single time. The CDR3 is CASSLALSGGTDTQYF. CDR3 coding DNA: TGCGCCAGCAGCTTGGCCCTTAGCGGGGGCACAGATACGCAGTATTTT. The chain combines TRBV5-1 with TRBJ2-3; 8 bases agree with TRBD2. There are 16 residues in the CDR3. The germline CDR1 and CDR2 sequences are SGHRS and YFSETQ. V gave up 0 bases and J gave up 1 base; unmatched junction bases: 4.

The gene calls are TRBV18 and TRBJ1-4, with no clear D. The CDR3 has 14 amino acids. Per germline, CDR1 KGHSH and CDR2 LQKENI. V was trimmed by 6 bases and J by 3 bases, leaving 11 bases between them. The CDR3 DNA follows: TGTGCCAGCTCTACGAATTATGCTAATGAAAAACTGTTTTTT. Amino acids: CASSTNYANEKLFF.

The CDR3 protein is CSVRTVLRGQYF. As DNA, the CDR3 is TGCAGCGTTCGGACAGTCCTTCGTGGGCAGTACTTC. The V call is TRBV29-1, the J call TRBJ2-7, with TRBD1 as a possible D gene (6 bases). The germline V and J ends were trimmed by 5 bases and 9 bases, with 17 bases remaining between them. The CDR3 consists of 12 residues. Germline values: CDR1 SQVTM, CDR2 ANQGSEA.

The rearrangement links TRBV2 to TRBJ2-3; D unresolved. Deletions cut 4 bases from V and 0 bases from J, with 11 bases between. The CDR3 has 15 residues. Germline V gives CDR1 SNHLY, CDR2 FYNNEI. CDR3 coding DNA: TGTGCCAGCAGTGCGCGACGGATTAGCACAGATACGCAGTATTTT. Its protein product is CASSARRISTDTQYF.

The V call is TRBV19, the J call TRBJ2-6, with 12 nucleotides matching TRBD1. CDR1 and CDR2 from the germline V gene are LNHDA and SQIVND (reference sequence). Trimming took 1 base from V and 1 from J; bases not matched to a gene: 5. The length of the CDR3 is 19 residues. In DNA, the CDR3 is TGTGCCAGTAGTATAGGCCCGGGACAGGGGGCATCTGGGGCCAACGTCCTGACTTTC. The encoded protein is CASSIGPGQGASGANVLTF. The full variable domain, rest sourced from reference TRBV19 and TRBJ2-6, is DGGITQSPKYLFRKEGQNVTLSCEQNLNHDAMYWYRQDPGQGLRLIYYSQIVNDFQKGDIAEGYSVSREKKESFPLTVTSAQKNPTAFYLCASSIGPGQGASGANVLTFGAGSRLTVL.

This chain joins TRBV18 and TRBJ2-1; no definite D call. Germline CDR1 and CDR2: KGHSH and LQKENI. The CDR3 is 13 amino acids. The germline V and J ends were trimmed by 8 bases and 4 bases, with 12 bases remaining between them. The CDR3 DNA is TGTGCCAGCACCTACAGACAATACAATGAGCAGTTCTTC. Its translation: CASTYRQYNEQFF.